These 3 T cell receptor beta chains originate from one sample sequenced in a study of monozygotic twins with inflammatory bowel disease. TCRdb re-called the 5' RACE reads; every CDR3 protein appears as one record, without DNA. The table lists under 200,000 distinct CDR3 sequences. The specimen sequenced was blood. Source of these receptors: a human donor with ulcerative colitis or Crohn's disease, or a healthy co-twin of an affected twin (not recorded which).

V gene TRBV20-1 combines with J gene TRBJ2-3; TCRdb's assignment of TRBD1 cannot be checked, as there is no DNA. CDR1 DFQATT and CDR2 SNEGSKA come from the germline V gene (reference sequence). This CDR3 region has 12 residues. CDR3 protein: CSAPTGADTQYF.

The V gene is TRBV6-2 or TRBV6-3, the J gene TRBJ2-7; TCRdb selects TRBD1, and the lack of DNA leaves this call unchecked. The CDR3 is made up of 15 amino acids. The germline gives CDR1 MNHEY, CDR2 SVGEGT. The CDR3 loop is CASSLTLGGYSEQYF.

The rearrangement uses TRBV5-1 and TRBJ2-3; TCRdb's D call of TRBD1 is untestable without DNA. The CDR3 loop spans 16 amino acids. CDR1 SGHRS and CDR2 YFSETQ come from the germline V gene. CDR3 residues: CASSIQGDYSTDTQYF.